One TCR beta chain is described in this entry. Trimming stripped 6 bases from V and 4 bases from J, with 20 bases between. There are 16 residues in the CDR3. CDR1 and CDR2 from the germline V gene are SGHNT and YYREEE (reference sequence). Generated by immunoSEQ multiplex PCR, the TCRdb table keeps only in-frame clones and is missing some. Of a few million clones in the sample, over 85% were seen once. These data are taken from a study of shared clonotypes between healthy human individuals. Across the whole study: A couple of female and a few male donors aged 18 to 49 were enrolled.

This TCR was recovered from a man aged 18 to 29 in good health. The chain joins TRBV5-4 to TRBJ2-1, with D perhaps matching TRBD1 (7 bases). The source material was naive CD4+ T cells sorted from blood. Subset described: CD45RA+ positively selected. The DNA of the CDR3 is TGTGCCAGCACCACTCTCCAGGGGGGCGGTTACAATGAGCAGTTCTTC. This encodes CASTTLQGGGYNEQFF.